One sample yielded the 25 T cell receptor beta chains listed below, sequenced in a study of T cells expressing NK-cell markers. TCRdb processed the 5' RACE reads again and assigns one entry to each CDR3 protein, with no DNA. Its listing shows 440,000 or so distinct CDR3 sequences. The material sequenced was blood T cells: a sorted CD56 or NKG2C T cell subset, CD4+ or CD8+ T cells, or bulk PBMC T cells (not recorded which). All receptors come from a woman between 18 and 70 years old in good health.

This chain connects TRBV7-7 to TRBJ2-1. CDR1 SSHAT and CDR2 FNYEAQ come from the germline V gene (reference sequence). This CDR3 region has 15 residues. CDR3: CASSSGYSSYNEQFF.

The chain uses TRBV6-2 or TRBV6-3 and TRBJ2-2; TCRdb's D gene call, TRBD1, goes unchecked for lack of DNA. The CDR3 length is 16 residues. Germline V gene sequence: CDR1 MNHEY, CDR2 SVGEGT. The CDR3 sequence is CASSFPEQGATGELFF.

The chain has TRBV27 and TRBJ1-2; without DNA, the TCRdb call of TRBD1 cannot be checked. Germline CDR1 reads MNHEY; CDR2 reads SMNVEV (reference sequence). This CDR3 spans 14 amino acids. CDR3 sequence reads: CASSLTGLMGGYTF.

The chain links TRBV19 to TRBJ2-1; TCRdb's D call, TRBD2, is unchecked because there is no DNA. The germline CDR1 and CDR2 sequences are LNHDA and SQIVND (reference sequence). This CDR3 contains 16 residues. CDR3 sequence reads: CASSILATPDYNEQFF.

The genes are TRBV10-2 and TRBJ1-6; lacking DNA, the TRBD1 call made by TCRdb goes unchecked. The germline V gene encodes CDR1 WSHSY and CDR2 SAAADI. The CDR3 is 13 amino acids. CDR3 residues: CASSEGGNSPLHF.

V usage is TRBV20-1 and J usage is TRBJ2-2; the D call from TCRdb, TRBD2, cannot be confirmed without DNA. Germline V lookup: CDR1 DFQATT, CDR2 SNEGSKA (reference sequence). This CDR3 is built from 18 residues. CDR3 protein: CSASVETSGVSNTGELFF.

The chain employs TRBV25-1 and TRBJ2-7; TCRdb names TRBD1, which stays unverified in the absence of DNA. The CDR3 sequence is 14 residues long. CDR1 is MGHDK, CDR2 SYGVNS, per germline. This CDR3 reads CASRTGGGSYEQYF.

V is TRBV14 and J is TRBJ2-1; TCRdb's D call of TRBD1 is untestable without DNA. The CDR3 has 16 amino acids. Per germline, CDR1 SGHDN and CDR2 FVKESK. This chain's CDR3 is CASSQSPGDRFDEQFF.

The V gene is TRBV12-3 or TRBV12-4, the J gene TRBJ2-7; the TRBD1 assignment by TCRdb is unverifiable without DNA. CDR3 size: 14 residues. CDR3 amino acids: CASSPRQLAYEQYF.

This rearrangement joins TRBV4-2 to TRBJ2-3. CDR3 length: 18 amino acids. Germline V CDR1 and CDR2: LGHNA, YNFKEQ. Here the CDR3 reads CASSQEPSGLVSTDTQYF.

The chain is built from TRBV2 and TRBJ1-2. The germline V gene has CDR1 SNHLY and CDR2 FYNNEI. This CDR3 has 12 residues. The CDR3 loop is CASIGGPYGYTF.

V gene TRBV7-8 combines with J gene TRBJ1-1; absent DNA, TCRdb's TRBD1 call cannot be checked. Germline V CDR1 and CDR2: SGHVS, FQNEAQ. The CDR3 runs to 15 residues. This chain's CDR3 is CASSLVTLGVTEAFF.

CDR3 protein: CASSVEGRWDEAFF. This chain links TRBV9 with TRBJ1-1; the D call of TRBD1 rests on TCRdb alone, since no DNA is present to check it. The germline gives CDR1 SGDLS, CDR2 YYNGEE. This CDR3 has 14 amino acids.

CDR3 in amino acids: CAWRSTVGTPLHF. The gene calls are TRBV30 and TRBJ1-6; TCRdb's D call, TRBD1, is unchecked because there is no DNA. Germline lookup yields CDR1 GTSNPN and CDR2 SVGIG (reference sequence). CDR3 size: 13 residues.

The V call is TRBV24-1, the J call TRBJ2-1; TCRdb's D gene call, TRBD1, goes unchecked for lack of DNA. Germline lookup yields CDR1 KGHDR and CDR2 SFDVKD. The CDR3 is 15 residues long. The CDR3 sequence: CATSHGTGANNEQFF.

The chain joins TRBV4-3 to TRBJ2-3; TCRdb's D gene call, TRBD2, goes unchecked for lack of DNA. Germline CDR1 reads LGHNA; CDR2 reads YSLEER. This CDR3 region has 16 residues. The CDR3 sequence is CASSQDLMVAGDTQYF.

This rearrangement joins TRBV12-3 or TRBV12-4 to TRBJ2-5; TCRdb outputs TRBD1, but without DNA this stays unchecked. The CDR3 sequence is 16 residues long. The CDR3 sequence: CARLGGDRGPRETQYF.

The chain recombines TRBV20-1 with TRBJ1-4; the TCRdb call, TRBD1, lacks DNA for checking. Germline loops: CDR1 DFQATT, CDR2 SNEGSKA (reference sequence). This CDR3 comprises 13 residues. CDR3 region: CSARDGRSDGVFF.

The chain couples TRBV12-3 or TRBV12-4 to TRBJ1-4; TCRdb outputs TRBD1, but without DNA this stays unchecked. This CDR3 contains 13 residues. CDR3 sequence reads: CASSLGTEEKLFF.

The chain combines TRBV7-9 with TRBJ1-1. From germline, CDR1 is SEHNR and CDR2 FQNEAQ (reference sequence). The CDR3 is 13 amino acids. The CDR3 reads CASTLQENTEAFF.

The genes are TRBV7-3 and TRBJ2-1; absent DNA, TCRdb's TRBD2 call cannot be checked. The CDR3 extends over 14 amino acids. The germline CDR1 and CDR2 sequences are SGHTA and FQGTGA. CDR3 residues: CASTQGPSASEQFF.

The V call is TRBV5-4, the J call TRBJ2-3. The CDR3 is 15 residues long. Germline V gene sequence: CDR1 SGHNT, CDR2 YYREEE (reference sequence). CDR3 protein: CASSLYLANTDTQYF.

This chain uses TRBV7-9 with TRBJ1-1; TCRdb selects TRBD1, and the lack of DNA leaves this call unchecked. Germline values: CDR1 SEHNR, CDR2 FQNEAQ (reference sequence). This CDR3 is 16 amino acids long. CDR3 protein: CASSNGQGARDTEAFF.

The CDR3 spells CASSVGREGRPDTQYF. This chain connects TRBV9 to TRBJ2-3; TCRdb's assignment of TRBD2 cannot be checked, as there is no DNA. CDR3 size: 16 residues. Germline lookup yields CDR1 SGDLS and CDR2 YYNGEE.

This chain connects TRBV4-3 to TRBJ2-7; TCRdb outputs TRBD2, but without DNA this stays unchecked. Germline assignment: CDR1 LGHNA and CDR2 YSLEER. The CDR3 has 17 amino acids. CDR3 sequence: CASSQETGTSGSYEQYF.